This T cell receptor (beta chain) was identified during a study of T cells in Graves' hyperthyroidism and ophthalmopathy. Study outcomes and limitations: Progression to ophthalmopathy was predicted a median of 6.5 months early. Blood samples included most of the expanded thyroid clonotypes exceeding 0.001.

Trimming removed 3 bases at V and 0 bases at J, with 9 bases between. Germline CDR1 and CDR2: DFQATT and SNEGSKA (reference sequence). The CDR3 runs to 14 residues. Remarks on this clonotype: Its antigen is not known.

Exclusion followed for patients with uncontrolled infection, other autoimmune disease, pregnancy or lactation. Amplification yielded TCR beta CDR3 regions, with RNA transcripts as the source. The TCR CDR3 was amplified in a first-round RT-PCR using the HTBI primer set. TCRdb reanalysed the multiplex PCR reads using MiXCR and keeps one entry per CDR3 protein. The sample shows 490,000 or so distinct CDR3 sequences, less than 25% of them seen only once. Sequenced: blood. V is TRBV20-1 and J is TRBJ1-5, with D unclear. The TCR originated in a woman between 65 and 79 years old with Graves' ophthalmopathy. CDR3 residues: CSARHSYSNQPQHF. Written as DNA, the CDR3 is TGCAGTGCTAGGCACAGTTATAGCAATCAGCCCCAGCATTTT.